The 3 T cell receptor beta chains reported below all come from one sample, sequenced in a study of shared clonotypes between healthy human individuals. Data came from immunoSEQ multiplex PCR; TCRdb stores just in-frame clones and leaves some out. The data contain some 2,500,000 clones, 80% to 95% of them singletons. The sample was naive CD4+ T cells from PBMCs. Subset in this sample: CD45RA+ positively selected. Receptors originate from a man younger than 35 in good health. Some clones in this sample may be carry-over from other donors' samples.

The chain employs TRBV2 and TRBJ1-1; D remains ambiguous. The CDR3 spans 13 residues. The V end was cut by 5 bases, the J end by 1 base, with 8 bases between. Per germline, CDR1 SNHLY and CDR2 FYNNEI. The CDR3 sequence is CASSSWGNTEAFF. CDR3 in DNA: TGTGCCAGCAGTTCCTGGGGGAACACTGAAGCTTTCTTT.

The chain employs TRBV7-2 and TRBJ2-1; 10 bases line up with TRBD2. This CDR3 contains 15 residues. From germline, CDR1 is SGHTA and CDR2 FQGNSA. J gave up 10 bases and V 5 bases, and 11 bases lay outside the gene matches. This CDR3 is CASSLLAGIPQEQFF. The DNA of the CDR3 is TGTGCCAGCAGCCTACTAGCGGGAATACCCCAGGAGCAGTTCTTC.

The V and J genes are TRBV28 and TRBJ2-7; D gene uncertain. CDR1 and CDR2 (germline): MDHEN, SYDVKM. V lost 6 bases to trimming and J lost 1 base, with 10 bases between them. This CDR3 is built from 13 residues. As DNA, the CDR3 is TGTGCCAGCAGCCCGCGAAGGTCCTACGAGCAGTACTTC. The encoded protein is CASSPRRSYEQYF. Full variable domain (missing parts from reference TRBV28 and TRBJ2-7): DVKVTQSSRYLVKRTGEKVFLECVQDMDHENMFWYRQDPGLGLRLIYFSYDVKMKEKGDIPEGYSVSREKKERFSLILESASTNQTSMYLCASSPRRSYEQYFGPGTRLTVT.